These 3 T cell receptor beta chains came from one sample sequenced in a study of PD-L1 blockade in urothelial cancer. TCRdb's table, derived via immunoSEQ multiplex PCR, lists solely in-frame clones and lacks some. This table has under 1,500 clones, roughly 38% appearing once. The specimen was tumor tissue, collected before atezolizumab (anti-PD-L1) treatment. Source of these receptors: a man aged 60-69 years with urothelial cancer.

In its sample, this clone is medium-sized (0.01 to 0.1%). The chain uses TRBV6-8 and TRBJ2-1; possibly TRBD2 for D (5 bases). This CDR3 is 14 amino acids long. The germline gives CDR1 MNHGY, CDR2 SAAAGT. V gave up 10 bases and J gave up 2 bases, with 15 bases separating them. The CDR3 loop reads CAISGSPPYNEQFF. The DNA of the CDR3 is TGTGCCATCTCGGGGTCGCCCCCCTACAATGAGCAGTTCTTC.

Judged by abundance, this clone is large. The gene calls are TRBV6-8 and TRBJ1-1, with 7 bases fitting TRBD1. Per the germline V gene, CDR1 is MNHGY and CDR2 is SAAAGT. This CDR3 is 15 amino acids long. The V gene end was trimmed by 5 bases and the J gene end by 2 bases; junction bases not matched to a gene: 8. The CDR3 spells CASSDRDSLNTEAFF. CDR3 nucleotide sequence: TGTGCCAGCAGTGACCGGGACAGCCTTAACACTGAAGCTTTCTTT.

This chain links TRBV6-8 with TRBJ1-1, with 7 bases that match TRBD1. J was trimmed by 5 bases and V by 6 bases; bases with no gene match: 6. The CDR3 runs 13 residues. CDR1 MNHGY and CDR2 SAAAGT come from the germline V gene. The DNA of the CDR3 is TGTGCCAGCAGCTCACAGGGGATTACTGAAGCTTTCTTT. It translates to CASSSQGITEAFF.